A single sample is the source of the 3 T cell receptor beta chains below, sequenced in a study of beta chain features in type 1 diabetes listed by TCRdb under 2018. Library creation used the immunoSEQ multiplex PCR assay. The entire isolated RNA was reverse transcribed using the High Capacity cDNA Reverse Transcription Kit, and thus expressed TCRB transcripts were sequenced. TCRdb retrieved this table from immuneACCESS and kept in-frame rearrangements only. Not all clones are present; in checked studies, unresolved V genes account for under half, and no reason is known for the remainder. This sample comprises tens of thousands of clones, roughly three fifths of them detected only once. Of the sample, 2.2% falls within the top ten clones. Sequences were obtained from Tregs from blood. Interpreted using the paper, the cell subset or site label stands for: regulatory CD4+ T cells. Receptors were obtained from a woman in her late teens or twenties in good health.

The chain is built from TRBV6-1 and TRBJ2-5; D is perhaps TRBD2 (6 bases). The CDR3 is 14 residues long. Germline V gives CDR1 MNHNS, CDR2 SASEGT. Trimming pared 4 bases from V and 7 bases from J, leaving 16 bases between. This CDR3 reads CASSGVAGSGTQYF. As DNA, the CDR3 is TGTGCCAGCAGTGGTGTGGCGGGATCCGGGACCCAGTACTTC.

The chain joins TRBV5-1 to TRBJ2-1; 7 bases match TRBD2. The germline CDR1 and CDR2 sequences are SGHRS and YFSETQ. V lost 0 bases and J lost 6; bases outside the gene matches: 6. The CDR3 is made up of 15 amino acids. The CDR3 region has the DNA TGCGCCAGCAGCTTGGACGGGGGGACCGGCAATGAGCAGTTCTTC. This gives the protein CASSLDGGTGNEQFF. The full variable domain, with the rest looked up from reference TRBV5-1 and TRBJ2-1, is KAGVTQTPRYLIKTRGQQVTLSCSPISGHRSVSWYQQTPGQGLQFLFEYFSETQRNKGNFPGRFSGRQFSNSRSEMNVSTLELGDSALYLCASSLDGGTGNEQFFGPGTRLTVL.

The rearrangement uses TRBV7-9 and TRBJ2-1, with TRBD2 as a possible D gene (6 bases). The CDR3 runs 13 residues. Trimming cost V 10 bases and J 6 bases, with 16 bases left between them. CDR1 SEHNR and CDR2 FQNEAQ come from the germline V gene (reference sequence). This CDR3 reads CATCPGLSNEQFF. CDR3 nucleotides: TGTGCCACTTGTCCGGGACTCTCCAATGAGCAGTTCTTC.